The 14 T cell receptor beta chains reported below all come from one sample, sequenced in a study of blood T cell repertoires in COVID-19. Profiling relied on immunoSEQ multiplex PCR, and the TCRdb table lists in-frame clones only, not all of them. The sample yields 250,000 or so clones, 87% seen once. Sequenced sample: peripheral blood. These receptor sequences come from a woman aged 40 to 49 who had recovered from COVID-19.

In this sample, this clone turned up a few times. Other DNA sequences in the sample encode the same CDR3. This chain uses TRBV7-9 with TRBJ1-2; no reliable D call. CDR1 is SEHNR, CDR2 FQNEAQ, per germline (reference sequence). The CDR3 length is 14 residues. Trimming removed 1 base from V and 1 base from J, with 7 bases in between. DNA for the CDR3: TGTGCCAGCAGCTTAGGGCAGAATAACTATGGCTACACCTTC. Amino acid sequence: CASSLGQNNYGYTF.

J is TRBJ2-5 and V is TRBV9; 13 bases are shared with TRBD2. CDR3 length equals 16 residues. The V gene end was trimmed by 3 bases and the J gene end by 5 bases; junction bases not matched to a gene: 7. Germline CDR1 and CDR2: SGDLS and YYNGEE. This chain's CDR3 is CASSAPLAGGPETQYF. The CDR3 DNA is TGTGCCAGCAGCGCCCCACTAGCGGGGGGGCCGGAGACCCAGTACTTC.

This chain connects TRBV7-9 to TRBJ2-7; TRBD1 aligns across 7 bases. The germline gives CDR1 SEHNR, CDR2 FQNEAQ (reference sequence). V shed 0 bases and J 2 bases; nucleotides not matched to a gene: 7. The CDR3 is 16 residues long. Here the CDR3 DNA reads TGTGCCAGCAGCTTAGCGTGGAGACAGGGTCCCTACGAGCAGTACTTC. Protein product: CASSLAWRQGPYEQYF.

The chain carries TRBV6-5 and TRBJ1-1, with 8 bases lining up with TRBD1. This CDR3 region has 15 residues. Trimming at V came to 10 bases and at J to 1 base, leaving 11 bases not matched to a gene. Germline V CDR1 and CDR2: MNHEY, SVGAGI. CDR3 sequence reads: CATRGRGSGNTEAFF. CDR3 nucleotide sequence: TGTGCCACCAGGGGGCGGGGGTCGGGGAACACTGAAGCTTTCTTT.

The chain employs TRBV6-1 and TRBJ1-2; no clear D gene. The CDR3 is 16 amino acids. The V end was cut by 0 bases, the J end by 7 bases, with 18 bases between. Germline CDR1 reads MNHNS; CDR2 reads SASEGT. The DNA for the CDR3 is TGTGCCAGCAGTGAAGCGTCCGTCCGAGAGGGAAGTGGCTACACCTTC. This sequence encodes CASSEASVREGSGYTF.

The V and J genes are TRBV21-1 and TRBJ1-3. TRBV21-1 is described as a pseudogene. This CDR3 is 17 amino acids long. Here the CDR3 reads CASSKGGSLNSGNTIYF. CDR3 nucleotide sequence: TGTGCCAGCAGCAAAGGAGGTTCCCTCAACTCTGGAAACACCATATATTTT.

J is TRBJ1-5 and V is TRBV7-8; 9 nucleotides match TRBD1. The germline CDR1 and CDR2 sequences are SGHVS and FQNEAQ. Trimming took 5 bases from V and 2 from J; bases not matched to a gene: 10. The CDR3 sequence is 17 residues long. The DNA of the CDR3 is TGTGCCAGCAGCGGTATAACAGGGGGCTCGGGCAATCAGCCCCAGCATTTT. Translation gives CASSGITGGSGNQPQHF.

The chain has TRBV30 and TRBJ1-6; a weak D match, TRBD1 (6 bases). Germline assignment: CDR1 GTSNPN and CDR2 SVGIG (reference sequence). CDR3 size: 14 residues. V lost 0 bases and J 7 bases, leaving 10 bases between the germline ends. DNA for the CDR3: TGTGCCTGGAGTGTACAGGGATGGAATTCACCCCTCCACTTT. Translation: CAWSVQGWNSPLHF.

The chain has TRBV27 and TRBJ1-5; 7 nucleotides match TRBD1. The germline gives CDR1 MNHEY, CDR2 SMNVEV (reference sequence). V lost 5 bases, J lost 5 bases, and 3 bases stayed unmatched. The CDR3 sequence is 13 residues long. The CDR3 reads CASSEGAHQPQHF. In DNA, the CDR3 is TGTGCCAGCAGTGAGGGGGCACATCAGCCCCAGCATTTT.

This chain links TRBV5-1 with TRBJ2-5, with D tentatively TRBD2 (5 bases). Trimming cost V 4 bases and J 5 bases, with 12 bases left between them. The germline V gene encodes CDR1 SGHRS and CDR2 YFSETQ. The length of the CDR3 is 13 residues. This CDR3 reads CASSPGRGETQYF. DNA of the CDR3: TGCGCCAGCAGCCCCGGCCGGGGTGAGACCCAGTACTTC.

The rearrangement links TRBV7-2 to TRBJ1-5; D remains unclear. CDR3 length equals 13 residues. Trimming cost V 5 bases and J 5 bases, with 10 bases left between them. Germline-derived CDR1 and CDR2 are SGHTA and FQGNSA. The CDR3 sequence: CASSPGGYQPQHF. The CDR3 DNA reads as TGTGCCAGCAGCCCCGGCGGATATCAGCCCCAGCATTTT.

The chain uses TRBV15 and TRBJ2-1; 8 bases are shared with TRBD1. CDR3 length: 15 amino acids. V lost 8 bases, J lost 3 bases, and 9 bases stayed unmatched. CDR1 is LNHNV, CDR2 YYDKDF, per germline (reference sequence). The CDR3 is CATRGRDRFYNEQFF. The CDR3 nucleotides read TGTGCCACCCGGGGACGGGACAGGTTCTACAATGAGCAGTTCTTC.

The V and J genes are TRBV7-2 and TRBJ1-2; a weak D match, TRBD1 (5 bases). CDR1 and CDR2 from the germline V gene are SGHTA and FQGNSA. CDR3 length: 13 residues. V was trimmed by 4 bases and J by 4 bases, leaving 10 bases between them. Written as DNA, the CDR3 is TGTGCCAGCAGCTGGGGGGGTATCTATGGCTACACCTTC. Encoded protein: CASSWGGIYGYTF.

The chain employs TRBV5-6 and TRBJ1-1; unclear D gene. Germline values: CDR1 SGHDT, CDR2 YYEEEE. The ends were cut back, 0 bases at V and 1 base at J, with 7 bases in the middle. This CDR3 has 14 residues. The CDR3 protein is CASSLAPQNTEAFF. DNA of the CDR3: TGTGCCAGCAGCTTGGCCCCCCAGAACACTGAAGCTTTCTTT.